The text below deals with one TCR beta chain. This clonotype was detected only once. No antigen is known for it. No base qualities exist here, and no much larger clone lies one base off it. A lone read offers only weak evidence. Total RNA and DNA were co-extracted without cell sorting from approximately 20-30 mg of bulk tissue using the AllPrep DNA/RNA mini kit. Between late 2015 and 2016, about 5 patients in China with histopathologically diagnosed primary liver carcinoma had surgical resection. Chronic HBV infection was present in the patients, and the patients were treatment-naive at sampling. Five spatially separated regions were sampled from each tumor: the superior, inferior, left-lateral and right-lateral poles, plus the tumor centre. More than 80% viable tumor cells were found by histology in every tumor sample. Fresh tumor and adjacent tissue pieces were bisected; one half was stored in RNAlater at -80°C, the other sent for histology.

TCRbeta-specific cDNA was reverse-transcribed from approximately 500 ng total RNA using a constant-region primer and ProtoScript II reverse transcriptase. Three nested multiplex PCR rounds, following a slightly modified ARM-PCR procedure, were used to build the TCRbeta libraries. Each of the first two PCR rounds ran for about 10 cycles using multiplex TRBV1-TRBV30 forward primers together with a Cbeta reverse primer. Sample barcodes and Illumina adapters were attached in a final 25-cycle PCR using Deep VentR polymerase. Amplicons of 200-500 bp were gel-purified with a QIAquick gel extraction kit before sequencing. An Illumina HiSeq 2500 was used to sequence the TCRbeta amplicons with 250-bp paired-end reads. Per the source publication's procedure: Trimmomatic v0.33 was used to quality-trim the reads, and FLASH v1.2.11 was used to merge paired reads so that full CDR3 sequences could be recovered. MiGEC v1.2.1b assigned V, D and J germline segments to the rearranged TCRbeta sequences. Clonotype statistics and Shannon-Wiener diversity indices were calculated with VDJtools v1.0.0. To cut down on sampling bias, every analysis after diversity analysis relied on just the 250 most abundant clonotypes from each sample. TCRdb reanalyzed the raw reads on its own, using fastp at Q25 for trimming and MiXCR for clone calling, and kept in-frame beta chains. Each entry is one CDR3 protein sequence, shown with its most common DNA and genes. The V and J calls and clone size come from TCRdb's table, not from the authors' own analysis. The sample table holds 100,000 to 120,000 distinct CDR3 sequences, of which approximately 80% were seen once. The leading ten clones occupy approximately 21% of the sample.

The data belong to a study of tumor-infiltrating lymphocytes in primary liver carcinoma (dated by TCRdb to 2015 to 2018). Background for the entire study: Of the five patients, three men and two women aged 30 to 69 years, four had hepatocellular carcinoma and one had combined HCC and intrahepatic cholangiocarcinoma. The five patients had tumors of stage T1-T3 N0M0, with maximum diameters ranging from 4.2 to 10 cm. Roughly 3.5 to 7.5 million productive TCRbeta reads were obtained per sample, and no significant difference in read depth was found between tissue types. The study combined TCRbeta repertoire sequencing, expression microarrays and whole-exome sequencing across five regions of each liver tumor, with adjacent normal tissue and blood. A total of 35 or so specimens from 5 patients underwent TCRbeta repertoire sequencing, comprising about 25 tumor regions, 5 adjacent noncancerous liver tissues and 5 peripheral blood samples. To link TCRbeta repertoire diversity to the local molecular phenotype, the 20 to 25 tumor region samples were profiled with Agilent mRNA microarrays. Reproducibility between technical replicate repertoires was high, with correlation coefficients above 0.95 and mean shared-clone rates about 0.9.

Taken from the germline V gene, the CDR1 and CDR2 loops are SQVTM and ANQGSEA. V is reduced by 8 bases and J by 7 bases, leaving a spacing of 11 bases between them. CDR3 length: 11 amino acids, cysteine to phenylalanine. Only the CDR3 region is kept as DNA, spanning 33 bases read in frame from base 1. General study outcomes and caveats: Repertoire overlap was found to be higher between tumor regions (mean around 35%) than between tumor-adjacent (about 17%) or tumor-blood (around 14%) pairs, consistent with antigen-driven expansion. Since the samples were bulk and unsorted, there was no way to compare CD4+ and CD8+ T cell repertoires. Only about 7.5-25% of top clones were found in all five regions of a tumor, suggesting spatial heterogeneity of tumor-infiltrating T cells. With just 4 or 5 patients in the study, the authors point out that the findings should be validated in a larger study. The top 250 clones accounted for a significantly greater share of the repertoire in tumors than in blood (p = 0.039). Because sequencing covered only the TCR beta chain and unpaired alpha chains were not captured, true repertoire diversity is likely underestimated.

The TCR sequence derives from a man aged 40-55 years with primary liver carcinoma and hepatitis B virus infection. The rearrangement combines TRBV29-1 with TRBJ2-2; no D segment can be confidently identified. Sequencing was carried out using liver tumor tissue from sampling region 3. The cell subset or site label on this specimen signifies: tumor region T3, left-lateral pole. The encoded CDR3 is CSIRIRGELFF. The DNA sequence is as follows: TGCAGCATTCGGATACGCGGGGAGCTGTTTTTT.